The text below deals with one TCR beta chain. Its antigen is undetermined. The source of the sample is a study of cytotoxic CD8 clonotypes in ibrutinib-treated CLL. Study-wide findings and caveats: Public clonotypes were seen rarely and were contracted or stable on treatment. Clonality was higher at ibrutinib response and returned toward baseline at progression.

Profiling relied on immunoSEQ multiplex PCR, and the TCRdb table lists in-frame clones only, not all of them. In the table there are about 49,000 clones, around 53% of which are singletons. The material sequenced was PBMCs, taken after 12 months of ibrutinib treatment. The receptor was isolated from a human donor with chronic lymphocytic leukemia.

Here the CDR3 DNA reads TGTGCCAGCAGTCTAGTGGATGGCTACACCTTC. This gives the protein CASSLVDGYTF. This chain joins TRBV7-9 and TRBJ1-2; D is unclear. V lost 6 bases, J lost 6 bases, and 8 bases lay in between. Per the germline V gene, CDR1 is SEHNR and CDR2 is FQNEAQ (reference sequence). The CDR3 spans 11 residues.